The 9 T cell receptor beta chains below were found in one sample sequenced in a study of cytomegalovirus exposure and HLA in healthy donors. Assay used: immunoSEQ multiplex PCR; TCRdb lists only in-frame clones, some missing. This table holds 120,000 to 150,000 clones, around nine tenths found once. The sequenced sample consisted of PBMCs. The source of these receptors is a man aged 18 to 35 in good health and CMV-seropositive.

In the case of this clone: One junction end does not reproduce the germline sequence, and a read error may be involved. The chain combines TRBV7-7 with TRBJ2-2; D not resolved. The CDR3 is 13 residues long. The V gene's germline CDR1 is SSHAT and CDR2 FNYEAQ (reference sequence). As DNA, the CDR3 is TGTGCTAGCAGCTTCGGGTTCACCGGGGAGCTGTTTTTT. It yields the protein CASSFGFTGELFF.

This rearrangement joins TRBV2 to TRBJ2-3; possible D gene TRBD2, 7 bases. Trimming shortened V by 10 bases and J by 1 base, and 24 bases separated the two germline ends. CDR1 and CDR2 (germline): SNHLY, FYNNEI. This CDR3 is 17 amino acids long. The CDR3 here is CATSRRGLGLGTDTQYF. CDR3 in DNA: TGTGCCACGTCGAGGCGGGGGCTGGGTTTGGGCACAGATACGCAGTATTTT.

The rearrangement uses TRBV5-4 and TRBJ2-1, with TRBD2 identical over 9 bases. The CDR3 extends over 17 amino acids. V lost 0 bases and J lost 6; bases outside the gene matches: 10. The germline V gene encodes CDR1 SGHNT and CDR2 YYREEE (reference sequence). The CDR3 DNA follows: TGTGCCAGCAGCTTGGGCCCTCGGGCGGGGGGGCCCAATGAGCAGTTCTTC. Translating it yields CASSLGPRAGGPNEQFF.

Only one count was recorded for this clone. CDR3 coding DNA: TGTGCCAGCAGCTTCGGACTAGCGGGAGGCATCGGGTACAATGAGCAGTTCTTC. This encodes CASSFGLAGGIGYNEQFF. The chain combines TRBV7-6 with TRBJ2-1, with 14 nucleotides matching TRBD2. CDR1 and CDR2 from the germline V gene are SGHVS and FNYEAQ. V gave up 3 bases and J gave up 4 bases; unmatched junction bases: 8. CDR3 length equals 18 residues.

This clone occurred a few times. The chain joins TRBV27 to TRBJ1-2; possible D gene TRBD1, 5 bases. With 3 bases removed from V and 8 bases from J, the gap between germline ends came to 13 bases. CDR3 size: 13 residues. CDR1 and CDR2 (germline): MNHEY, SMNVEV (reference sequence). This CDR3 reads CASSLLRGVGYTF. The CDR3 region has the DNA TGTGCCAGCAGTTTGTTACGGGGGGTCGGCTACACCTTC.

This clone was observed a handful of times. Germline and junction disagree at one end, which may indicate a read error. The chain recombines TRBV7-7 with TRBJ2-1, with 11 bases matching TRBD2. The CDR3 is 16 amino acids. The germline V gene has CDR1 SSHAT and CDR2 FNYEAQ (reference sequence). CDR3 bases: TGTGCTAGCAGCTTAGAGGGGACTAGCGGACCCAATGAGCAGTTCTTC. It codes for CASSLEGTSGPNEQFF.

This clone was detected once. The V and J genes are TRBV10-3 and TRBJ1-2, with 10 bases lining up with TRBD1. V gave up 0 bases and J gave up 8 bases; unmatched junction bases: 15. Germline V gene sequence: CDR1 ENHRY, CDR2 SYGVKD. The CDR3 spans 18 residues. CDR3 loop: CAISESRTGGNIVEGYTF. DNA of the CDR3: TGTGCCATCAGTGAGTCGAGGACAGGGGGAAATATAGTTGAGGGCTACACCTTC.

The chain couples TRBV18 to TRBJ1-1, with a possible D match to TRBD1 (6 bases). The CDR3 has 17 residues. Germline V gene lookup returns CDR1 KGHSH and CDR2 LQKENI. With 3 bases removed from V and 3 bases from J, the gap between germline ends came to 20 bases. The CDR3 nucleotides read TGTGCCAGCTCACCCCAGGGTCCAGGGGTAGTGGACACTGAAGCTTTCTTT. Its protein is CASSPQGPGVVDTEAFF. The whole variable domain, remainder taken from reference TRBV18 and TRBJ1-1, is NAGVMQNPRHLVRRRGQEARLRCSPMKGHSHVYWYRQLPEEGLKFMVYLQKENIIDESGMPKERFSAEFPKEGPSILRIQQVVRGDSAAYFCASSPQGPGVVDTEAFFGQGTRLTVV.

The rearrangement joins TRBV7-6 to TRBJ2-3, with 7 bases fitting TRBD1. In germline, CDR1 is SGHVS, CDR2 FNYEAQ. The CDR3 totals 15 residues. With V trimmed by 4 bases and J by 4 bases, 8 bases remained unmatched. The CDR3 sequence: CASSYRQGSADTQYF. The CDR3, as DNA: TGTGCCAGCAGCTATAGACAGGGTAGTGCAGATACGCAGTATTTT.